The subject of this entry is one T cell receptor (beta chain). This clone has only a few counts. Its target antigen remains unknown. No much larger clone exists at a distance of one base, and base qualities are not known. During colonoscopy, one to two pinch biopsies were obtained from the rectum for research. Before the diagnostic colonoscopy, none of the ulcerative colitis patients had been given any immunosuppressive medication. Before DNA isolation, rectal biopsies were subjected to proteinase K digestion. The Wizard kit (Promega) was used to extract genomic DNA from both blood and intestinal samples. These data come from a study of pediatric ulcerative colitis (dated by TCRdb to about 2019). With respect to the entire study: Of the ulcerative colitis patients, about 7 had pancolitis and two had left-sided colitis, and histology in every patient was consistent with ulcerative colitis. The Pediatric Ulcerative Colitis Activity Index classified two patients as having mild disease, several as having moderate disease and three as having acute severe colitis. From about ten newly diagnosed, treatment-naive pediatric ulcerative colitis patients and four non-IBD control children, paired blood and rectal samples were collected. Paper-wide results and their limitations: T cells from blood may have been included in the rectal pinch biopsies, particularly in patients with overt colitis. For technical reasons, substantially fewer templates were yielded by the blood samples of a couple of patients, and these blood samples were excluded from blood-rectal overlap analysis. A couple of rectal CDR3 clonotypes were present in all ulcerative colitis patients and in none of the controls. With only a handful of individuals, the healthy control group was small. Because repertoires were derived from total lymphocyte DNA, patterns in rare subsets such as regulatory T cells may not have been reflected. Rectal repertoire features separated controls, mild-moderate and acute severe colitis patients; acute severe colitis showed reduced rectal diversity due to clonal expansions. Clonal overlap between a subject's own blood and rectum was significantly greater in ulcerative colitis patients than in controls, which suggests more T cell trafficking to inflamed tissue.

Through the immunoSEQ TRB Survey service, multiplex V and J primers were used to amplify rearranged CDR3 beta regions from genomic DNA. To keep sequencing depth equal across samples, survey-level depth of up to 500,000 reads per sample was applied. Libraries were purified, pooled and sequenced on Illumina technology. In the authors' own workflow: immunoSEQ online tools were used for productive clonality, sample overlap, pairwise scatters, CDR3 beta length, V/D/J gene usage and productiveness. Calculated diversity was defined as the number of unique rearrangements divided by total templates, multiplied by 100, and Shannon and Simpson indices were computed as well. Principal component analysis used the R prcomp function and ggbiplot package on Z-score normalized data. Morisita's index was used to measure clonal overlap between blood and rectum within each subject. In TCRdb, the immuneACCESS table is reduced to in-frame sequences with V and J assigned. These tables do not hold every clone; where another copy was compared, an unresolved V gene accounts for under half, and the others remain unexplained. Clonal size and the V and J genes are those of that table, whereas D and trimming came from the DNA. Within this sample are roughly 18,000 clones, with 70% to 85% of them counted one time only. The ten largest make up roughly 6.6% of the sample.

The V end gives up 5 bases and the J end 1 base, leaving 4 bases in the junction not matched to a gene. The CDR3 numbers 15 residues from cysteine through phenylalanine. Of all the DNA, just the CDR3 is kept, 45 bases in frame from base 1. CDR1 and CDR2, looked up from the germline V gene, are SGHVS and FQNEAQ. Source material: gut tissue. This chain is built from TRBV7-8 and TRBJ2-5; TRBD2 matches 10 bases in the middle. This TCR was recovered from a boy aged 5-17 years with moderate ulcerative colitis. The DNA sequence follows: TGTGCCAGCAGCCCGAGGACTAGCGGCCAAGAGACCCAGTACTTC. Its amino acids are CASSPRTSGQETQYF.